The 20 T cell receptor beta chains in this list originate from one sample, sequenced in a study of response to subunit inactivated influenza vaccine. TCRdb passed the RT-PCR reads through MiXCR, listing each CDR3 protein once. The data contain roughly 550,000 distinct CDR3 sequences, approximately 24% of them seen just once; the ten biggest clones take up roughly 2.8%. The sample was also reused in another study, on T cells expressing NK-cell markers. As that study records: Synthesis of TCR beta cDNA relied on 5'RACE template switching carrying UMIs.

The material was CD4+ T cells sorted from PBMCs, obtained 11 to 12 days after vaccination. The receptor set was obtained from a man aged 50-60 years who received an inactivated influenza vaccine.

V gene TRBV7-9 combines with J gene TRBJ2-7; D perhaps matches TRBD1 (6 bases). CDR1 is SEHNR, CDR2 FQNEAQ, per germline (reference sequence). V dropped 5 bases and J dropped 6 bases, with 23 bases sitting between them. The CDR3 spans 16 residues. The CDR3 loop is CASSPPGRGYVGEQYF. DNA for the CDR3: TGTGCCAGCAGCCCGCCCGGTAGGGGGTATGTGGGCGAGCAGTACTTC.

This clonotype was seen a handful of times. The chain uses TRBV5-1 and TRBJ2-1, with 7 positions matching TRBD1. V shed 3 bases, J shed 8 bases, and the junction held 5 bases outside the gene matches. Germline assignment: CDR1 SGHRS and CDR2 YFSETQ. This CDR3 comprises 13 residues. DNA of the CDR3: TGCGCCAGCAGCTCGACAGGGAATTATGAGCAGTTCTTC. This translates into CASSSTGNYEQFF.

This clonotype came up a few times. The genes are TRBV6-2 or TRBV6-3 and TRBJ1-2, with 12 positions matching TRBD1. The trim removed 2 bases at V and 4 bases at J, leaving 2 bases unmatched. Per the germline V gene, CDR1 is MNHEY and CDR2 is SVGEGT. This CDR3 region has 15 residues. The CDR3 sequence is CASSYPGQGAYGYTF. In DNA, the CDR3 is TGTGCCAGCAGTTACCCGGGACAGGGGGCCTATGGCTACACCTTC.

This chain connects TRBV6-5 to TRBJ2-1, with TRBD2 matching over 12 bases. This CDR3 has 16 residues. Germline V gene lookup returns CDR1 MNHEY and CDR2 SVGAGI. Trimming removed 2 bases from V and 15 bases from J; junction bases left unmatched: 14. The CDR3 loop is CASSYDRDSRLAGAFF. DNA of the CDR3: TGTGCCAGCAGTTACGATAGGGACAGCAGACTAGCGGGGGCGTTCTTC.

J is TRBJ1-6 and V is TRBV12-3 or TRBV12-4; TRBD1 is a possible D gene (5 bases). V gave up 7 bases and J gave up 8 bases, with 18 bases separating them. The CDR3 totals 15 residues. CDR3 sequence reads: CASTLRAGWDSPLHF. CDR3 nucleotides: TGTGCCAGCACTCTGAGGGCAGGGTGGGATTCACCCCTCCACTTT.

This clonotype was counted ten times or more. V gene TRBV29-1 combines with J gene TRBJ2-1, with D perhaps TRBD1 (6 bases). This CDR3 contains 16 residues. V lost 5 bases and J 6 bases, leaving 23 bases between the germline ends. Germline CDR1 reads SQVTM; CDR2 reads ANQGSEA. CDR3 loop: CSVQTPLQGRGNEQFF. DNA for the CDR3: TGCAGCGTTCAAACCCCCCTTCAGGGGCGCGGCAATGAGCAGTTCTTC.

V usage is TRBV4-3 and J usage is TRBJ2-1; tentative D call: TRBD1 (5 bases). Germline V lookup: CDR1 LGHNA, CDR2 YSLEER. This CDR3 region has 18 residues. V was cut by 0 bases and J by 3 bases, with 18 bases left in between. CDR3 nucleotide sequence: TGCGCCAGCAGCCAAGATCCCCTTCCCCAGGGTCACTACAATGAGCAGTTCTTC. Its translation is CASSQDPLPQGHYNEQFF.

Comment on this clonotype: The junction differs from germline at one of its ends, possibly a read error. The rearrangement joins TRBV12-3 or TRBV12-4 to TRBJ1-1; D is unresolved. The CDR3 is made up of 13 amino acids. CDR3 protein: CASSLAWNAEAFF. The CDR3, as DNA: TGTGCCAGCAGCCTCGCCTGGAACGCTGAAGCTTTCTTT.

The J gene is TRBJ2-3, the V gene TRBV5-1; 8 nucleotides align to TRBD2. The CDR3 runs 17 residues. The ends lost 0 bases at V and 2 bases at J; junction bases unmatched: 8. The germline CDR1 and CDR2 sequences are SGHRS and YFSETQ. CDR3: CASSLGAGAGATDTQYF. The CDR3 DNA follows: TGCGCCAGCAGCTTGGGGGCGGGAGCGGGGGCCACAGATACGCAGTATTTT.

This clonotype was counted a few times. The chain is built from TRBV7-9 and TRBJ1-2; the D is unclear. CDR3 size: 13 residues. Trimming cost V 3 bases and J 5 bases, with 10 bases left between them. The germline CDR1 and CDR2 sequences are SEHNR and FQNEAQ (reference sequence). DNA of the CDR3: TGTGCCAGCAGCTTGGCAGCCCTATATGGCTACACCTTC. As protein: CASSLAALYGYTF.

This clonotype was counted between two and nine times. This chain connects TRBV29-1 to TRBJ2-7; TRBD2 matches 7 bases. Germline V gene lookup returns CDR1 SQVTM and CDR2 ANQGSEA. After removal of 4 bases from V and 2 bases from J, the junction contained 5 bases not matched to a gene. This CDR3 has 13 amino acids. The CDR3 region has the DNA TGCAGCGTTGTGAAGGGAGGGCCCTACGAGCAGTACTTC. Protein: CSVVKGGPYEQYF.

This clonotype was detected only once. The V call is TRBV20-1, the J call TRBJ1-6; D is perhaps TRBD1 (6 bases). V was pared by 1 base and J by 6 bases, with 10 bases between. CDR1 and CDR2 from the germline V gene are DFQATT and SNEGSKA (reference sequence). This CDR3 is 14 amino acids long. DNA for the CDR3: TGCAGTGCTAGAGGATCCAGGGGTAATTCACCCCTCCACTTT. It yields the protein CSARGSRGNSPLHF.

This clonotype has only a few counts. The chain joins TRBV28 to TRBJ2-7; 11 bases map to TRBD2. The junction had 6 bases not matched to a gene; V was cut back by 5 bases and J by 3 bases. CDR1 is MDHEN, CDR2 SYDVKM, per germline. The CDR3 is 15 amino acids. The CDR3 reads CASSPRTSGFYEQYF. CDR3 DNA sequence: TGTGCCAGCAGTCCACGGACTAGCGGGTTCTACGAGCAGTACTTC.

V and J are TRBV19 and TRBJ1-2; a weak D match, TRBD1 (6 bases). The germline V gene has CDR1 LNHDA and CDR2 SQIVND (reference sequence). CDR3 length: 16 amino acids. V was shortened by 7 bases and J by 4 bases, with 22 bases between the two germline ends. The CDR3 nucleotides are TGTGCCAGTACAGCAGGGACACAGGCGTCCGTCTATGGCTACACCTTC. It specifies CASTAGTQASVYGYTF.

Many counts were recorded for this clonotype. This chain links TRBV7-2 with TRBJ2-7, with TRBD1 matching 10 bases. Trimming took 3 bases from V and 0 from J; bases not matched to a gene: 5. The CDR3 contains 16 residues. The germline V gene has CDR1 SGHTA and CDR2 FQGNSA. CDR3 amino acids: CASSFSRTGGSYEQYF. The CDR3 DNA is TGTGCCAGCAGCTTCTCGAGGACAGGGGGCTCCTACGAGCAGTACTTC.

This clonotype was seen a handful of times. The chain recombines TRBV3-1 with TRBJ2-5, with D hard to call. This CDR3 contains 15 residues. Trimming took off 4 bases at V and 3 bases at J, with 15 bases between the two ends. The germline CDR1 and CDR2 sequences are LGHDT and YNNKEL (reference sequence). CDR3 residues: CASSPDLTLEETQYF. The CDR3 nucleotides read TGTGCCAGCAGCCCCGACCTAACCCTTGAAGAGACCCAGTACTTC.

This clonotype was observed a few times. This chain joins TRBV20-1 and TRBJ2-7, with a weak D call TRBD1 (6 bases). This CDR3 comprises 13 residues. V lost 7 bases to trimming and J lost 0 bases, with 13 bases between them. The germline V gene encodes CDR1 DFQATT and CDR2 SNEGSKA (reference sequence). The CDR3 DNA is TGCAGTGTCCGGACAGTGACCTCCTACGAGCAGTACTTC. This sequence encodes CSVRTVTSYEQYF.

The chain combines TRBV9 with TRBJ2-2, with TRBD2 as a possible D gene (6 bases). The CDR3 totals 15 residues. Germline CDR1 is SGDLS and CDR2 is YYNGEE. V was clipped by 1 base and J by 6 bases, with 13 bases between them. The CDR3 coding sequence is TGTGCCAGCAGCGTATGGAGGGAGAGACCCGGGGAGCTGTTTTTT. This gives the protein CASSVWRERPGELFF.

The J gene is TRBJ1-1, the V gene TRBV5-1, with TRBD1 matching 8 bases. The CDR3 has 16 residues. From germline, CDR1 is SGHRS and CDR2 YFSETQ. Trimming cost V 3 bases and J 4 bases; bases outside gene matches: 11. CDR3 DNA: TGCGCCAGCAGCTCGAGACCCAGGGGGCCCAGCACTGAAGCTTTCTTT. Translation: CASSSRPRGPSTEAFF.

The sample holds a few counts of this clonotype. The CDR3 sequence: CASSYSRTGVFHEQYF. CDR3 sequence (DNA): TGTGCCAGCAGTTATAGCCGGACAGGGGTTTTTCACGAGCAGTACTTC. V gene TRBV6-5 combines with J gene TRBJ2-7; the match to TRBD1 covers 9 bases. J lost 5 bases, V lost 3 bases, and 11 bases had no gene match. From germline, CDR1 is MNHEY and CDR2 SVGAGI. This CDR3 has 16 amino acids.